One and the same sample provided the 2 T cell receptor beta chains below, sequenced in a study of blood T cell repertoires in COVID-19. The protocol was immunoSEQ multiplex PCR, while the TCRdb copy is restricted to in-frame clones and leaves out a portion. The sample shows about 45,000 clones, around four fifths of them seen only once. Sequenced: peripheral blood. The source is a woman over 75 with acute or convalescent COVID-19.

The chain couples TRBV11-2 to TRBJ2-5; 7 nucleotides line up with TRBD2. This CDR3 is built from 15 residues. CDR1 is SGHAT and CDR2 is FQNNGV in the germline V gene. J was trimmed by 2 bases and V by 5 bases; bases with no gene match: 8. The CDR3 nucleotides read TGTGCCAGCAGCCCTCAGACTAGCCGTCAAGAGACCCAGTACTTC. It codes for CASSPQTSRQETQYF.

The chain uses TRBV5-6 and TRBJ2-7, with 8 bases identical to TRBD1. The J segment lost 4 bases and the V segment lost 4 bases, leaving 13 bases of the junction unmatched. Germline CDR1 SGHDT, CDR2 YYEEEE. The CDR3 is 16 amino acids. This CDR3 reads CASSTGTGSPSYEQYF. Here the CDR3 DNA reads TGTGCCAGCAGCACCGGGACAGGTTCCCCCTCTTACGAGCAGTACTTC.